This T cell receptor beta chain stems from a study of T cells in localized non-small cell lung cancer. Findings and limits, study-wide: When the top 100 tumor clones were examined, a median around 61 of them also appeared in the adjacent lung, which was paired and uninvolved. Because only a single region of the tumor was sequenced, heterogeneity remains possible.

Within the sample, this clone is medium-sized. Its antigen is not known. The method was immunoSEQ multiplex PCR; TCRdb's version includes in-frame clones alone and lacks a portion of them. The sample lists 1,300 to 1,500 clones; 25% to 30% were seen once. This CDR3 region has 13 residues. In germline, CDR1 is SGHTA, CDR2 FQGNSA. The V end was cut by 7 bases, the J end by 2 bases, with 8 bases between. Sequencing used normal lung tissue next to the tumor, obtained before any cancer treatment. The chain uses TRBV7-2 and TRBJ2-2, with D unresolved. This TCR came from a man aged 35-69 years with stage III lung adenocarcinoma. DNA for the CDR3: TGTGCCAGCACCACAGATAACACCGGGGAGCTGTTTTTT. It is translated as CASTTDNTGELFF. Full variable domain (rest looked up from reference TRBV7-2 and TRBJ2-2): GAGVSQSPSNKVTEKGKDVELRCDPISGHTALYWYRQSLGQGLEFLIYFQGNSAPDKSGLPSDRFSAERTGGSVSTLTIQRTQQEDSAVYLCASTTDNTGELFFGEGSRLTVL.